Following are 30 T cell receptor beta chains from one sample sequenced in a study of T cells in localized non-small cell lung cancer. Using immunoSEQ multiplex PCR, the repertoire was profiled, and TCRdb retains in-frame clones only, with some absent. The repertoire holds approximately 150,000 clones, 80% to 90% seen once, with over 1.5% in the top ten. Source: peripheral blood, taken before any cancer treatment. The receptors were sampled from a female donor older than 55 with stage I lung adenocarcinoma.

This chain connects TRBV6-1 to TRBJ2-1; 15 nucleotides line up with TRBD2. The CDR3 has 15 amino acids. Germline CDR1 reads MNHNS; CDR2 reads SASEGT. The V gene end was trimmed by 4 bases and the J gene end by 6 bases; junction bases not matched to a gene: 1. The CDR3 nucleotides read TGTGCCAGCAGTGTGGGACTAGCGGGAGGCAATGAGCAGTTCTTC. Translating it yields CASSVGLAGGNEQFF.

The rearrangement joins TRBV28 to TRBJ2-3, with 10 bases lining up with TRBD2. The trim removed 2 bases at V and 5 bases at J, leaving 4 bases unmatched. The CDR3 length is 15 residues. Germline-derived CDR1 and CDR2 are MDHEN and SYDVKM. The CDR3 nucleotides are TGTGCCAGCAGTTTACCTAGCGGGAGCGGAGATACGCAGTATTTT. The encoded protein is CASSLPSGSGDTQYF.

The chain employs TRBV29-1 and TRBJ2-7; D not certain. CDR1 is SQVTM, CDR2 ANQGSEA, per germline. The ends were cut back, 7 bases at V and 0 bases at J, with 10 bases in the middle. The CDR3 has 12 amino acids. The CDR3 loop reads CSGGRSSYEQYF. Written as DNA, the CDR3 is TGCAGCGGAGGTAGGAGCTCCTACGAGCAGTACTTC.

The J gene is TRBJ1-4, the V gene TRBV5-1; no definite D call. V was trimmed by 2 bases and J by 9 bases, leaving 8 bases between them. Germline assignment: CDR1 SGHRS and CDR2 YFSETQ. This CDR3 is 12 amino acids long. DNA of the CDR3: TGCGCCAGCAGCTTAAACAGTCAAAAACTGTTTTTT. Residues: CASSLNSQKLFF.

The count of this clone is one. This chain joins TRBV2 and TRBJ2-2; D could derive from TRBD1 or TRBD2 (6 bases each). From germline, CDR1 is SNHLY and CDR2 FYNNEI. CDR3 size: 14 residues. Trimming removed 7 bases at V and 4 bases at J, with 13 bases between. The CDR3 DNA reads as TGTGCCAGCATGGGGGGCACGCGCACCGGGGAGCTGTTTTTT. It translates to CASMGGTRTGELFF.

The genes are TRBV29-1 and TRBJ2-1, with 9 bases that match TRBD2. V shed 7 bases, J shed 5 bases, and the junction held 18 bases outside the gene matches. The CDR3 sequence is 17 residues long. Germline CDR1 reads SQVTM; CDR2 reads ANQGSEA. The CDR3 DNA is TGCAGCGCCGCCGCGAGGGCGGGAGGGCCTGGGAACAATGAGCAGTTCTTC. This encodes CSAAARAGGPGNNEQFF.

The chain links TRBV7-2 to TRBJ1-1; TRBD1 might be the D (6 bases). The germline CDR1 and CDR2 sequences are SGHTA and FQGNSA. The V and J ends lost 5 bases and 1 base respectively, with 17 bases between them. The CDR3 sequence is 16 residues long. This chain's CDR3 is CASSGFGRGGNTEAFF. Here the CDR3 DNA reads TGTGCCAGCAGCGGCTTTGGCAGGGGAGGGAACACTGAAGCTTTCTTT.

This chain links TRBV30 with TRBJ1-5; TRBD1 might be the D (5 bases). V was clipped by 3 bases and J by 4 bases, with 16 bases between them. Germline V CDR1 and CDR2: GTSNPN, SVGIG (reference sequence). There are 15 residues in the CDR3. The CDR3 protein is CAWSGGVGGNQPQHF. CDR3 sequence (DNA): TGTGCCTGGAGCGGTGGGGTCGGGGGAAATCAGCCCCAGCATTTT.

The chain links TRBV7-8 to TRBJ1-5; no definite D call. Germline CDR1 and CDR2: SGHVS and FQNEAQ. The CDR3 has 16 amino acids. V shed 5 bases and J shed 4 bases, with 18 bases lying between them. The CDR3 bases are TGTGCCAGCAGCCAAGAGGGAGGGTTTTGGAATCAGCCCCAGCATTTT. Protein product: CASSQEGGFWNQPQHF.

This clone came up a few times. The chain couples TRBV19 to TRBJ2-7; tentatively, D is TRBD1 or TRBD2 (5 bases each). Trimming took off 2 bases at V and 4 bases at J, with 15 bases between the two ends. The CDR3 is made up of 15 amino acids. Germline values: CDR1 LNHDA, CDR2 SQIVND (reference sequence). Here the CDR3 DNA reads TGTGCCAGTAGTATATATGGGGGAGAACAGTACGAGCAGTACTTC. Translated: CASSIYGGEQYEQYF.

This clone has just one count. This sequence joins TRBV18 and TRBJ2-5, with D hard to call. The V end lost 0 bases, the J end lost 2 bases, and 16 bases lay between the germline ends. CDR3 length: 17 amino acids. Germline CDR1 is KGHSH and CDR2 is LQKENI. The chain's CDR3 is CASSPPSGSLGQETQYF. CDR3 DNA: TGTGCCAGCTCACCACCGTCTGGGTCTTTAGGGCAAGAGACCCAGTACTTC.

The chain employs TRBV7-2 and TRBJ2-7; either TRBD1 or TRBD2 may fit D (5 bases each). V shed 0 bases and J shed 6 bases, with 12 bases lying between them. Germline V gene lookup returns CDR1 SGHTA and CDR2 FQGNSA. The CDR3 loop spans 14 amino acids. For the CDR3, the DNA is TGTGCCAGCAGCTTAGCGAGGGGTCCGGGCGAGCAGTACTTC. Protein product: CASSLARGPGEQYF.

The chain has TRBV10-1 and TRBJ1-1; D uncertain. The CDR3 runs 13 residues. Germline V lookup: CDR1 WNHNN, CDR2 SYGVQD (reference sequence). Between the trimmed V and J ends, which lost 3 bases and 6 bases, there was a span of 11 bases. In DNA, the CDR3 is TGCGCCAGCAGTGACCCTCAACGGCCTGAAGCTTTCTTT. It encodes CASSDPQRPEAFF.

The V call is TRBV5-6, the J call TRBJ1-3; possibly TRBD1 for D (5 bases). The CDR3 contains 16 residues. Deletions cut 3 bases from V and 1 base from J, with 14 bases between. Germline V gene sequence: CDR1 SGHDT, CDR2 YYEEEE. In DNA form, the CDR3 reads TGTGCCAGCAGCTACAGCCTAACAGGATCTGGAAACACCATATATTTT. Its translation: CASSYSLTGSGNTIYF.

The chain carries TRBV28 and TRBJ1-1; D call uncertain. The germline V gene encodes CDR1 MDHEN and CDR2 SYDVKM. CDR3 size: 15 residues. The V and J ends lost 5 bases and 6 bases respectively, with 19 bases between them. CDR3 loop: CASSETGSRKPEAFF. CDR3 bases: TGTGCCAGCAGTGAAACCGGGAGCAGAAAACCTGAAGCTTTCTTT.

This chain uses TRBV11-2 with TRBJ1-1; D is uncertain. V lost 1 base to trimming and J lost 5 bases, with 14 bases between them. This CDR3 has 15 amino acids. Germline V gene sequence: CDR1 SGHAT, CDR2 FQNNGV. CDR3 loop: CASSLVMSFDTEAFF. For the CDR3, the DNA is TGTGCCAGCAGCTTAGTCATGAGTTTTGATACTGAAGCTTTCTTT. Using reference TRBV11-2 and TRBJ1-1 for the parts outside the CDR3, the full variable domain is EAGVAQSPRYKIIEKRQSVAFWCNPISGHATLYWYQQILGQGPKLLIQFQNNGVVDDSQLPKDRFSAERLKGVDSTLKIQPAKLEDSAVYLCASSLVMSFDTEAFFGQGTRLTVV.

The chain couples TRBV5-4 to TRBJ2-1; a possible D gene is TRBD2 (6 bases). V lost 4 bases and J lost 4, with 15 bases in between. The CDR3 covers 15 residues. The germline gives CDR1 SGHNT, CDR2 YYREEE (reference sequence). The CDR3 DNA reads as TGTGCCAGCAGCCCCAAGACTAGAGGGTACAATGAGCAGTTCTTC. It codes for CASSPKTRGYNEQFF.

This clone was seen only once. The chain has TRBV28 and TRBJ1-2; D unresolved. The CDR3 is 13 amino acids. The V end was cut by 5 bases, the J end by 6 bases, with 13 bases between. Germline CDR1 is MDHEN and CDR2 is SYDVKM. The CDR3 region has the DNA TGTGCCAGCAGTCGAGCGGGAGGAGATGGCTACACCTTC. It encodes CASSRAGGDGYTF.

This chain links TRBV27 with TRBJ1-2; TRBD1 aligns across 12 bases. The CDR3 totals 16 residues. Germline CDR1 is MNHEY and CDR2 is SMNVEV (reference sequence). V gave up 5 bases and J gave up 4 bases; unmatched junction bases: 8. The CDR3 loop reads CASSAGTGGRGYGYTF. The CDR3 nucleotides are TGTGCCAGCAGTGCTGGGACAGGGGGCCGCGGCTATGGCTACACCTTC.

The J gene is TRBJ2-7, the V gene TRBV7-9; the D gene is possibly TRBD2 (6 bases). From germline, CDR1 is SEHNR and CDR2 FQNEAQ (reference sequence). V lost 3 bases and J 2 bases, leaving 17 bases between the germline ends. The CDR3 runs to 16 residues. CDR3 sequence (DNA): TGTGCCAGCAGCTTTAACTTCGGGGGAAAAACCTACGAGCAGTACTTC. Protein: CASSFNFGGKTYEQYF. The full variable domain, in which reference TRBV7-9 and TRBJ2-7 provide the parts outside the CDR3, is DTGVSQNPRHKITKRGQNVTFRCDPISEHNRLYWYRQTLGQGPEFLTYFQNEAQLEKSRLLSDRFSAERPKGSFSTLEIQRTEQGDSAMYLCASSFNFGGKTYEQYFGPGTRLTVT.

CDR3 sequence reads: CASSLRQGAYEQYF. CDR3 nucleotides: TGCGCCAGCAGCTTGAGACAGGGGGCCTACGAGCAGTACTTC. The chain uses TRBV5-1 and TRBJ2-7, with 9 bases fitting TRBD1. The germline CDR1 and CDR2 sequences are SGHRS and YFSETQ. CDR3 size: 14 residues. V lost 1 base to trimming and J lost 2 bases; unmatched junction nucleotides: 1.

The chain employs TRBV5-1 and TRBJ2-1; D possibly matches TRBD1 or TRBD2 (5 bases each). Germline lookup yields CDR1 SGHRS and CDR2 YFSETQ. The CDR3 consists of 14 residues. V was trimmed by 7 bases and J by 6 bases, leaving 17 bases between them. CDR3 residues: CASGFGAPSNEQFF. The CDR3, as DNA: TGCGCCAGCGGGTTCGGGGCCCCCAGCAATGAGCAGTTCTTC.

This chain uses TRBV7-9 with TRBJ1-4; D unclear. V lost 2 bases to trimming and J lost 10 bases, with 11 bases between them. Germline CDR1 SEHNR, CDR2 FQNEAQ (reference sequence). The CDR3 is 13 amino acids. The CDR3 reads CASSLTRDPKLFF. CDR3 sequence (DNA): TGTGCCAGCAGCTTAACTCGGGATCCAAAACTGTTTTTT. The full variable domain, its missing parts supplied by reference TRBV7-9 and TRBJ1-4, is DTGVSQNPRHKITKRGQNVTFRCDPISEHNRLYWYRQTLGQGPEFLTYFQNEAQLEKSRLLSDRFSAERPKGSFSTLEIQRTEQGDSAMYLCASSLTRDPKLFFGSGTQLSVL.

This chain joins TRBV6-5 and TRBJ2-7, with D possibly matching TRBD1 (6 bases). Trimming pared 2 bases from V and 2 bases from J, leaving 10 bases between. This CDR3 is 14 amino acids long. Germline CDR1 MNHEY, CDR2 SVGAGI. The CDR3 nucleotides read TGTGCCAGCAGTTACCTAAGGACAGCCTACGAGCAGTACTTC. Amino acids: CASSYLRTAYEQYF.

This clone was picked up a small number of times. This chain connects TRBV6-5 to TRBJ1-5; a possible D gene is TRBD1 (5 bases). V lost 6 bases and J 2 bases, leaving 11 bases between the germline ends. The CDR3 is 14 residues long. The V gene's germline CDR1 is MNHEY and CDR2 SVGAGI. CDR3 residues: CASSGGLGNQPQHF. In DNA form, the CDR3 reads TGTGCCAGCAGCGGGGGGTTAGGCAATCAGCCCCAGCATTTT.

The chain joins TRBV5-1 to TRBJ2-7; 7 bases map to TRBD2. Germline CDR1 SGHRS, CDR2 YFSETQ. The CDR3 sequence is 15 residues long. The V segment lost 0 bases and the J segment 5 bases; nucleotides outside the gene matches: 8. CDR3 nucleotides: TGCGCCAGCAGCTTGGATCGGGGAGGGCCGGACGAGCAGTACTTC. Amino acids: CASSLDRGGPDEQYF.

In DNA form, the CDR3 reads TGTGCCAGCAGCACCCCTTCGTCCTACGAGCAGTACTTC. Its translation is CASSTPSSYEQYF. The chain couples TRBV5-4 to TRBJ2-7; no reliable D call. Per germline, CDR1 SGHNT and CDR2 YYREEE (reference sequence). The CDR3 loop spans 13 amino acids. Trimming cost V 4 bases and J 1 base, with 9 bases left between them.

The V call is TRBV11-3, the J call TRBJ1-2, with TRBD1 matching over 8 bases. CDR3 length: 14 residues. Germline V gives CDR1 SGHNT, CDR2 YENEEA. Trimming cost V 1 base and J 14 bases; bases outside gene matches: 12. The CDR3 loop reads CASSLAPTGEALTF. The CDR3 coding sequence is TGTGCCAGCAGCTTAGCCCCGACAGGGGAGGCTTTAACCTTC.

The rearrangement uses TRBV5-1 and TRBJ1-4; D is unclear. Germline V CDR1 and CDR2: SGHRS, YFSETQ. V lost 0 bases, J lost 0 bases, and 9 bases lay in between. This CDR3 has 16 residues. The CDR3 loop reads CASSLEGSSTNEKLFF. The DNA for the CDR3 is TGCGCCAGCAGCTTGGAAGGCAGTTCAACTAATGAAAAACTGTTTTTT.

The V call is TRBV7-7, the J call TRBJ1-3; D is unclear. The CDR3 runs 12 residues. The V end lost 5 bases, the J end lost 5 bases, and 7 bases lay between the germline ends. CDR1 and CDR2 (germline): SSHAT, FNYEAQ (reference sequence). CDR3 coding DNA: TGTGCCAGCAGCCCTGACAGAAACACCATATATTTT. This translates into CASSPDRNTIYF.